This TCR beta chain derives from a study of immune heterogeneity within non-small cell lung tumors. Points from the study as a whole: For local T-cell clonality, the correlation with local tumor mutational burden was moderate but significant (R roughly 0.34). Within a patient, dominant CDR3 beta clonotypes were shared across sites, though different locations had unique frequent clones.

Template input was genomic DNA from bulk tumor (600 ng per sample). Primary tumors were biopsied several times each, far apart, intraoperatively. It was patients with untreated, newly diagnosed non-small cell lung cancer who underwent curative surgery. Each donor was a newly diagnosed non-small cell lung cancer patient undergoing surgery with curative intent. The table lists this clonotype with a few counts. Its antigen is not identified. The germline V gene encodes CDR1 MDHEN and CDR2 SYDVKM. There are 14 residues in the CDR3. V gave up 3 bases and J gave up 4 bases, with 13 bases separating them. Multiplex PCR was performed with 32 V and 13 J primers, and it amplified TCR beta CDR3. MiXCR, applied by TCRdb to the multiplex PCR reads, yields one record per CDR3 protein. Counted here are 4,200 or so distinct CDR3 sequences, 20% to 25% occurring once; the ten biggest clones make up approximately 10%.

The chain combines TRBV28 with TRBJ2-7; D gene unclear. The sequence came from a man aged 60 to 69 with non-small cell lung cancer. The specimen sequenced was lung tumor tissue. This CDR3 is CASSLEGRSYEQYF. The DNA for the CDR3 is TGTGCCAGCAGTTTGGAAGGTCGCTCTTACGAGCAGTACTTC.